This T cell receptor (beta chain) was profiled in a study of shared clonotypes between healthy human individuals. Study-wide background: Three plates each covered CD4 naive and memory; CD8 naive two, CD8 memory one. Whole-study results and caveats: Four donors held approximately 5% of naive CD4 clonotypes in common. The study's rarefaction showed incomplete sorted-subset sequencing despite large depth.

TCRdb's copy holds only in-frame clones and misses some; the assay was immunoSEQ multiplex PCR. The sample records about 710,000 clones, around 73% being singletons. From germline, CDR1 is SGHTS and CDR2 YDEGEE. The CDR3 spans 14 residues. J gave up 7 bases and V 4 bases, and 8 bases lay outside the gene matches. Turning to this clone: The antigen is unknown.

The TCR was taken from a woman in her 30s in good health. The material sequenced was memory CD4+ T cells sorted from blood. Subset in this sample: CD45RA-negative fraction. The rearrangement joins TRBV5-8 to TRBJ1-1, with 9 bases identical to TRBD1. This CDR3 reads CASSPRWGQGEAFF. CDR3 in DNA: TGTGCCAGCAGCCCCCGGTGGGGACAGGGTGAAGCTTTCTTT.